This T cell receptor beta chain was recorded in a study of T cell responses to AZD1222 COVID-19 vaccine (dated by TCRdb to the early 2020s). Turning to the overall study: A total of over 230 trial participants underwent TCR sequencing, of whom about 210 had received two doses of AZD1222 and around 25 had received two doses of the MenACWY control vaccine. Trial participants were enrolled by age into subgroups of 18-55, 56-69 and 70-plus years, and about 150, 27 and 61 TCR-sequenced participants, respectively, were included in these subgroups.

General study outcomes and caveats: Epitopes outside the regions mutated in the B.1.351 and B.1.1.7 variants were reportedly recognized by nearly half of the unique spike-specific TCRs. In the small 56-69-year group, the increase in depth fell short of significance, most likely because of low power. Participants were mostly white British and included more females than males, and it was suggested by the authors that clonal diversity may have been underestimated. Vaccine-associated CD4 TCRs spanned the whole spike protein, with dominant responses in regions 160-218 and 743-854. Because no day 14 peak-response samples were available, repertoires were characterized only after the peak T cell response. Spike-specific TCR breadth and depth rose significantly after two AZD1222 doses compared with day 0 and with MenACWY recipients. Conclusions about previously exposed vaccinees are limited because only a handful of AZD1222 recipients were SARS-CoV-2 seropositive at baseline.

About this clone itself: Its specific antigen is unknown. Per-base qualities were not stored, and no clone one base away is much larger.

Cut back by 1 base and 2 bases, the V and J ends lie 6 bases apart. CDR1 and CDR2 are read off the germline V gene (reference sequence) as SGHNT and YYREEE. CDR3 length: 13 amino acids, cysteine to phenylalanine. Only the CDR3 DNA is retained, 39 bases long and in frame from the first base. The CDR3 regions of human TCRbeta chains were analyzed by immunosequencing. The study's processing was this. Repertoire TCRs were matched against a reference library of SARS-CoV-2-specific TCRs generated with the MIRA antigen-specificity platform. Breadth was defined as the fraction of unique TCRs that were SARS-CoV-2-associated. Depth was defined as the fraction of total T cells that were SARS-CoV-2-associated. Using the MIRA data, each spike-specific TCR was mapped to the spike region that the TCR reacts to and placed in a CD4 or CD8 class. Log10-transformed breadth and depth values were compared by one-way ANOVA with Sidak's multiple comparisons tests. TCRdb took over this immuneACCESS table, retaining in-frame rearrangements with V and J assigned. Such tables are incomplete; in checked studies, under half of the missing clones stem from an unresolved V gene, and the remainder is unexplained. Clone size and V and J calls were adopted from that table, with D and trimming inferred from the DNA. This sample lists 65,000 to 70,000 clones; over 65% were detected once. Of the sample, nearly 25% falls within the top ten clones.

The sample's time point label is to be understood as: about 28 days (+/-7) after the second vaccine dose. Because spike-specific TCR depth and breadth did not differ between the two schedules, AZD1222 recipients who got a second dose at roughly 4 weeks were pooled with those who got a second dose at roughly 12 weeks. Vaccinee samples came from UK trials COV001 and COV002, including a single-blind randomized controlled phase 2/3 trial of AZD1222 (ChAdOx1 nCoV-19) in healthy adults. For TCRbeta chain sequencing, PBMC samples were collected from trial participants at day 0 and at day 28 after the second dose.

The clonotype originates from an adult who received the AZD1222 COVID-19 vaccine. The starting material was peripheral blood, obtained 28 days after the second AZD1222 dose. Recombination joined TRBV5-4 with TRBJ1-1, with the D gene not confidently named. The base sequence is TGTGCCAGCAGCTTGAGACAAAACACTGAAGCTTTCTTT. The resulting protein is CASSLRQNTEAFF.